The source of this T cell receptor beta chain is a study of blood T cell repertoires in COVID-19. Study details: The cDNA or gDNA used as material had been derived from T cells, B-cell-depleted T cells, or PBMCs.

Original methodology: Reference gene primer amplification gave nucleated cell count estimates. The repertoire was sequenced with immunoSEQ multiplex PCR; TCRdb's copy has only in-frame clones and lacks some. V and J calls and clone size are copied from that table; D and trimming were computed from the DNA. The sample comprises about 170,000 clones, 84% of which are singletons, and about 14% rests with the top ten. This CDR3 region has 13 residues. Trimming removed 7 bases from V and 9 bases from J, with 16 bases in between. Germline CDR1 and CDR2: LNHDA and SQIVND (reference sequence). The TCR originated in a woman in her 70s with COVID-19, enrolled during active disease. Material: peripheral blood. V is TRBV19 and J is TRBJ2-1; tentative D call: TRBD2 (7 bases). The CDR3 loop is CASKGGGEGEQFF. The DNA of the CDR3 is TGTGCCAGTAAGGGGGGGGGAGAAGGTGAGCAGTTCTTC. The full variable domain, with the rest looked up from reference TRBV19 and TRBJ2-1, is DGGITQSPKYLFRKEGQNVTLSCEQNLNHDAMYWYRQDPGQGLRLIYYSQIVNDFQKGDIAEGYSVSREKKESFPLTVTSAQKNPTAFYLCASKGGGEGEQFFGPGTRLTVL.